Given below is one T cell receptor (beta chain) in context. Germline assignment: CDR1 MRHNA and CDR2 SNTAGT. The CDR3 has 15 residues. With 3 bases clipped from V and 2 bases from J, the junction kept 5 bases outside the gene matches. Generated by immunoSEQ multiplex PCR, the TCRdb table keeps only in-frame clones and is missing some. This table holds 130,000 to 150,000 clones, 80% to 90% found once. This entry comes from a study of control samples from healthy donors and cancer patients. The TCR was taken from a woman aged 30 to 39 in good health. The chain uses TRBV6-4 and TRBJ2-3, with TRBD2 matching 7 bases. Material for sequencing was blood. The CDR3 nucleotides are TGTGCCAGCAGTGAACGGGGAGGGAACACAGATACGCAGTATTTT. It codes for CASSERGGNTDTQYF.